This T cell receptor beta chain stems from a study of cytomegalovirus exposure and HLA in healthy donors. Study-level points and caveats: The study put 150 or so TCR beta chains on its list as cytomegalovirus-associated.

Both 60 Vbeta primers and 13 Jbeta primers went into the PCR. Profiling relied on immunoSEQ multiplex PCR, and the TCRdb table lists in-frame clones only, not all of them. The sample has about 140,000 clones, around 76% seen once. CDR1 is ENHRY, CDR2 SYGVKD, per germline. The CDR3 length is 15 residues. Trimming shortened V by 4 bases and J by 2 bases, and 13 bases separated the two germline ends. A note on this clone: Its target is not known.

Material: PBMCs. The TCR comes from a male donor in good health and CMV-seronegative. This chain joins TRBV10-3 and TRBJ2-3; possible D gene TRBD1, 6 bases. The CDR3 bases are TGTGCCATCAGTGTTTCGGCAGGGGCCACAGATACGCAGTATTTT. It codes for CAISVSAGATDTQYF.